This TCR beta chain is drawn from a study of molecular identifiers for immune sequencing clone quantification. Study-wide results and caveats: Clones with over 20 RNA copies captured over 98% of effector molecules but under 1% of naive ones. One cell's worth of spiked Jurkat TCR RNA was reportedly detectable among 1 million or so naive cells.

Isolation of naive CD8 T cells was achieved by sorting on a CD8+CD4-CCR7+CD45RA+ phenotype. The V and J ends lost 3 bases and 4 bases respectively, with 19 bases between them. CDR1 is MGHDK and CDR2 is SYGVNS in the germline V gene. The CDR3 extends over 16 amino acids. This clonotype was observed many times. Its antigen is not known. Previously reported methods and listed TCR primers produced the bulk TCR libraries. TCRdb re-analysed the PCR reads in MiXCR, keeping a single row per CDR3 protein. The table records some 35,000 distinct CDR3 sequences, 15% to 20% of them present only once. V gene TRBV25-1 combines with J gene TRBJ2-7; D gene ambiguous. Input material: naive CD8+ T cells from blood, with Jurkat cell RNA spiked in. Subset described: FACS-sorted CD8+CD4-CCR7+CD45RA+ naive T cells. The TCR was taken from a human donor in good health. Some libraries in this study had Jurkat cell RNA spiked in. The CDR3 DNA reads TGTGCCAGCAGTGACCCCTTAGAGTCCAGCTCATACGAGCAGTACTTC. Encoded protein: CASSDPLESSSYEQYF.